This record covers a single TCR beta chain. The entry originates in a study of blood T cell repertoires in COVID-19. On the study more broadly: The samples span acute and convalescent COVID-19 from the United States, Italy and Spain. Sources were T cells, B-cell-depleted T cells, or PBMCs; the material itself was cDNA or gDNA.

Germline CDR1 MNHEY, CDR2 SVGEGT. The CDR3 is made up of 16 amino acids. V shed 6 bases, J shed 6 bases, and the junction held 8 bases outside the gene matches. In the authors' methods: How many nucleated cells were present was estimated from reference gene primer amplification. Some clones are missing from TCRdb's copy, which holds only in-frame ones; the method was immunoSEQ multiplex PCR. The DNA was the basis for D and trimming; V, J and clone size are from that table. Of about 150,000 clones detected, roughly nine tenths appear once; the ten largest clones hold about 4.1%. This receptor was identified in a woman aged 55-75 years with active or convalescent COVID-19. Sequencing was performed on peripheral blood. The chain has TRBV6-2 or TRBV6-3 and TRBJ2-4, with TRBD2 matching over 13 bases. The CDR3 loop is CASSTSLAGGLNIQYF. Written as DNA, the CDR3 is TGTGCCAGCAGCACCTCACTAGCGGGGGGGCTAAACATTCAGTACTTC.